This T cell receptor beta chain was sequenced in a study of PD-1 blockade in classical Hodgkin lymphoma. The overall study: Patients received nivolumab 3 mg/kg intravenously every 2 weeks. Whole-study findings and limits: Compared with healthy donors, newly diagnosed patients reportedly showed lower baseline TCR diversity. At C4D1, TCR diversity had climbed significantly for CD4+ cells, though not for CD8+ cells. Those patients who began receiving nivolumab less than 1 year after ASCT had lower diversity, and they were excluded.

Every patient experienced relapse after autologous stem cell transplantation, and brentuximab vedotin exposure varied. Repertoires were generated with immunoSEQ multiplex PCR, while TCRdb's copy carries only in-frame clones and drops some. The sample consists of tens of thousands of clones, under 95% of them appearing once. In its sample, this clone was seen once. Its antigen is still unknown. This receptor was taken from a human donor with classical Hodgkin lymphoma. The sample was peripheral blood mononuclear cells (PBMCs), taken at baseline.

The CDR3 here is CASSPRTGEGGYTF. As DNA, the CDR3 is TGTGCCAGCTCACCAAGGACAGGGGAGGGTGGCTACACCTTC. The rearrangement links TRBV18 to TRBJ1-2, with 9 bases that match TRBD1. V gave up 2 bases and J gave up 7 bases; unmatched junction bases: 5. The CDR3 covers 14 residues. Germline CDR1 is KGHSH and CDR2 is LQKENI. Full variable domain (missing parts from reference TRBV18 and TRBJ1-2): NAGVMQNPRHLVRRRGQEARLRCSPMKGHSHVYWYRQLPEEGLKFMVYLQKENIIDESGMPKERFSAEFPKEGPSILRIQQVVRGDSAAYFCASSPRTGEGGYTFGSGTRLTVV.